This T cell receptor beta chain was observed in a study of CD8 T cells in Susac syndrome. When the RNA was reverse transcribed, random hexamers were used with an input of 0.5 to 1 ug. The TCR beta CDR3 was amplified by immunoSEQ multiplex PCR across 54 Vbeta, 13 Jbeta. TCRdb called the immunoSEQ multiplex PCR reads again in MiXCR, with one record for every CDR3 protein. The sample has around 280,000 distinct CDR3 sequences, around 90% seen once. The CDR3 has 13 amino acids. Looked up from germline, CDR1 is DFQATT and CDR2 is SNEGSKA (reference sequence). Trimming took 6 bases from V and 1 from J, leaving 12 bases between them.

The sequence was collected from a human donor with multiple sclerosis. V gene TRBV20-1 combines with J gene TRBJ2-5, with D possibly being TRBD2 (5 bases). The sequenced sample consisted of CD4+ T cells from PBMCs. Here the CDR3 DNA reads TGCAGTGCCCAGGTTACTAGCCAAGAGACCCAGTACTTC. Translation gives CSAQVTSQETQYF.